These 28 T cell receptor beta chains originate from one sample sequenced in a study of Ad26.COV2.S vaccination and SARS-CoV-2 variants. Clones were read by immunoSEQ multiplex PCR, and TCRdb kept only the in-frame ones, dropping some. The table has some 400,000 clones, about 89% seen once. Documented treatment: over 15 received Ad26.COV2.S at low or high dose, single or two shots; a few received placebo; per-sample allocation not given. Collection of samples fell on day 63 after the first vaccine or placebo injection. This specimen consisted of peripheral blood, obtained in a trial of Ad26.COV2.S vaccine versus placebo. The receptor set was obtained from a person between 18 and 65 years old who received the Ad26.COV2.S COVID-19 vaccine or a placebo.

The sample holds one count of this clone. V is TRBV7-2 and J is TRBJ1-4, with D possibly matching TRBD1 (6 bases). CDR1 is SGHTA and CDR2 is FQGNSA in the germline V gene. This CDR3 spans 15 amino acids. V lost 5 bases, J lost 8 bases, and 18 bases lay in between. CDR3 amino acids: CASSPRAGAEEKLFF. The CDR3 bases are TGTGCCAGCAGCCCCCGGGCGGGGGCAGAGGAAAAACTGTTTTTT.

CDR3 region: CASSYSASGREQFF. Written as DNA, the CDR3 is TGTGCCAGCAGTTACTCGGCTAGCGGGAGAGAGCAGTTCTTC. The chain joins TRBV6-2 or TRBV6-3 to TRBJ2-1; TRBD2 matches at 10 bases. The V segment lost 0 bases and the J segment 10 bases; nucleotides outside the gene matches: 3. CDR1 is MNHEY, CDR2 SVGEGT, per germline. This CDR3 region has 14 residues.

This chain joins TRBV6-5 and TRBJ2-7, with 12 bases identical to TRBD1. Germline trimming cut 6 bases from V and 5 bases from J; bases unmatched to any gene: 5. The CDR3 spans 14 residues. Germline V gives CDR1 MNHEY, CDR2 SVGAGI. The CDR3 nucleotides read TGTGCCAGCAGGGGACAGGGGGCAGAGCACGAGCAGTACTTC. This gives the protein CASRGQGAEHEQYF.

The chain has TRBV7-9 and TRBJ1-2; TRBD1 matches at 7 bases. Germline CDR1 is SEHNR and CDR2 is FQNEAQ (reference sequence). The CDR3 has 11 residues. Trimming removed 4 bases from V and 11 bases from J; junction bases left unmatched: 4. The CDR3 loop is CASSSGQHYTF. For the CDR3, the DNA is TGTGCCAGCAGCTCGGGACAGCATTACACCTTC.

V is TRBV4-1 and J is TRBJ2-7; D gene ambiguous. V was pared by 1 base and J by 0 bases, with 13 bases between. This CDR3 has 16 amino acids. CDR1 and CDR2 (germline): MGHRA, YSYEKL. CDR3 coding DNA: TGCGCCAGCAGCCAAGGGTCCCAACCCCGCTCCTACGAGCAGTACTTC. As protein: CASSQGSQPRSYEQYF.

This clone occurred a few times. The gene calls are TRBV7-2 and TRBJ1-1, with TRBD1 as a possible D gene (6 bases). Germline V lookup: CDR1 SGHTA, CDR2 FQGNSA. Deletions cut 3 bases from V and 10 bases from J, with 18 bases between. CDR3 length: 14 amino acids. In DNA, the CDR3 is TGTGCCAGCAGCTTGGGGGACACGAGTTCCCGAGCTTTCTTT. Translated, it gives CASSLGDTSSRAFF.

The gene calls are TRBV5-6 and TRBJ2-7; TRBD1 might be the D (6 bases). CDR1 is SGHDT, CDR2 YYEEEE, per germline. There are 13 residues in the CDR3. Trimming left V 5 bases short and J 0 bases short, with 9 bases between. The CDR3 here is CASSETGSYEQYF. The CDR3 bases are TGTGCCAGCAGTGAGACAGGCTCCTACGAGCAGTACTTC. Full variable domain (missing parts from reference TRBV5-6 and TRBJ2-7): DAGVTQSPTHLIKTRGQQVTLRCSPKSGHDTVSWYQQALGQGPQFIFQYYEEEERQRGNFPDRFSGHQFPNYSSELNVNALLLGDSALYLCASSETGSYEQYFGPGTRLTVT.

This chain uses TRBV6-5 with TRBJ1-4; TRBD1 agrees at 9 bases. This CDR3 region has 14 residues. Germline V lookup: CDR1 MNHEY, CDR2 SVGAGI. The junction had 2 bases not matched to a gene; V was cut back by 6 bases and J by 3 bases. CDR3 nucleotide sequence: TGTGCCAGCAGACGGGACAGGGCTAATGAAAAACTGTTTTTT. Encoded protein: CASRRDRANEKLFF.

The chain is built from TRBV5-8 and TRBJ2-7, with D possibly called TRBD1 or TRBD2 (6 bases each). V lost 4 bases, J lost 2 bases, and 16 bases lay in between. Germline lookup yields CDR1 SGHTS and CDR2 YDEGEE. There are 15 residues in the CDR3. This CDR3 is CASSLGGRVPYEQYF. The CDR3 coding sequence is TGTGCCAGCAGCCTTGGGGGGCGGGTACCCTACGAGCAGTACTTC.

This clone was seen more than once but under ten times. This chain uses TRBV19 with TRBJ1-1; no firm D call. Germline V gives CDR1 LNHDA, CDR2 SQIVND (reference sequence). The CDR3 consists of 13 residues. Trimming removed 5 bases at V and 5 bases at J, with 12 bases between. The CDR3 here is CASSPRRGTEAFF. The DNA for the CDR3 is TGTGCCAGTAGTCCGAGGAGAGGGACTGAAGCTTTCTTT.

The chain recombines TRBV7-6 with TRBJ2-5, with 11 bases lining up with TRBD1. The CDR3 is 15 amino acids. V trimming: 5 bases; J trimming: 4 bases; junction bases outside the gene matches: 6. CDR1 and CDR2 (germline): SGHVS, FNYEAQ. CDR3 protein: CASSGQGALSETQYF. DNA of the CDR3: TGTGCCAGCAGCGGACAGGGGGCCCTCTCAGAGACCCAGTACTTC.

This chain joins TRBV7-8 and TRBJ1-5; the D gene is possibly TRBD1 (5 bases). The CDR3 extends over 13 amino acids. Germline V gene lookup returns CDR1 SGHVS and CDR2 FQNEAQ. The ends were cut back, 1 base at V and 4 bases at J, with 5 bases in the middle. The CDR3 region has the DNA TGTGCCAGCAGCTTAGGACAGAATCAGCCCCAGCATTTT. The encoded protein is CASSLGQNQPQHF.

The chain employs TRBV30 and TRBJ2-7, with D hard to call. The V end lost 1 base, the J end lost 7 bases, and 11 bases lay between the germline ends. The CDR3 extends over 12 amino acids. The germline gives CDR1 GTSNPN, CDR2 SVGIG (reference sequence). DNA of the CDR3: TGTGCCTGGAGTGAACCCCGGTGGGAGCAGTACTTC. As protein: CAWSEPRWEQYF. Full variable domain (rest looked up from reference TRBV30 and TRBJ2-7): SQTIHQWPATLVQPVGSPLSLECTVEGTSNPNLYWYRQAAGRGLQLLFYSVGIGQISSEVPQNLSASRPQDRQFILSSKKLLLSDSGFYLCAWSEPRWEQYFGPGTRLTVT.

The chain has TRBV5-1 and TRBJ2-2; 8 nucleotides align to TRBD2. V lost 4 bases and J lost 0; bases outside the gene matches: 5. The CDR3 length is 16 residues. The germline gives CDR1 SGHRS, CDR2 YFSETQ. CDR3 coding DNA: TGCGCCAGCAGCCCCCCACTAGCGGCGAACACCGGGGAGCTGTTTTTT. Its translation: CASSPPLAANTGELFF.

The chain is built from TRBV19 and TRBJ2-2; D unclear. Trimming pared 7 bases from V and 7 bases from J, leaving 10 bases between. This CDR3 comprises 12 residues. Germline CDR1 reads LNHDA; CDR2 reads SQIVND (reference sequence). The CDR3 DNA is TGTGCCAGTAACGTTAGGAGCGGGGAGCTGTTTTTT. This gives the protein CASNVRSGELFF.

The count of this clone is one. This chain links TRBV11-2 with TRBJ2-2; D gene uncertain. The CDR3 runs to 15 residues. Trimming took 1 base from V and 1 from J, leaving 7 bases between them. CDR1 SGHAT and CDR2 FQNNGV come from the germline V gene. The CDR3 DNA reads TGTGCCAGCAGCTTAGGGAGAGTGAACACCGGGGAGCTGTTTTTT. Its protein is CASSLGRVNTGELFF.

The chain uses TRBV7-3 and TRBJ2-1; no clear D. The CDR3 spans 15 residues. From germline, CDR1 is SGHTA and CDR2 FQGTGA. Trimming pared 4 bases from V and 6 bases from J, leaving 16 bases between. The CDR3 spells CASSSSDAWGNEQFF. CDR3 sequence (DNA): TGTGCCAGCAGCTCCTCGGACGCTTGGGGCAATGAGCAGTTCTTC.

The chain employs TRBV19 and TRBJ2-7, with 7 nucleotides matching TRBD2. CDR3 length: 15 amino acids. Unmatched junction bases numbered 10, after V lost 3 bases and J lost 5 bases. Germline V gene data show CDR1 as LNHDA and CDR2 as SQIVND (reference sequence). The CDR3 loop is CASSIGGRGLHEQYF. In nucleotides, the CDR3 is TGTGCCAGTAGTATTGGTGGGAGGGGTCTCCACGAGCAGTACTTC.

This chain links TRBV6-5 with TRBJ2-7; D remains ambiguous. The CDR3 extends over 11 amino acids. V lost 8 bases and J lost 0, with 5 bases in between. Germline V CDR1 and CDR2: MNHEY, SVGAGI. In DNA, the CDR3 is TGTGCCAGCGGGGTCTCCTACGAGCAGTACTTC. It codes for CASGVSYEQYF.

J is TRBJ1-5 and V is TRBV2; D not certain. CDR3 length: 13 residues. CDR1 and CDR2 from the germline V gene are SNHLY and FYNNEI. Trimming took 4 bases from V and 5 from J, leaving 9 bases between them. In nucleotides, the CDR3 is TGTGCCAGCAGTGTACAGTCCGATCAGCCCCAGCATTTT. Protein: CASSVQSDQPQHF.

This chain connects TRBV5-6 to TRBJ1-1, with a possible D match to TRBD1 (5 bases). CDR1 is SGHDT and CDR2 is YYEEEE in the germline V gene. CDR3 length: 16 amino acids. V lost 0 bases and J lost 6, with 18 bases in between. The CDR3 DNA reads TGTGCCAGCAGCTTGGAATGGGGCCCTGTCATGGCTGAAGCTTTCTTT. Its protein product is CASSLEWGPVMAEAFF. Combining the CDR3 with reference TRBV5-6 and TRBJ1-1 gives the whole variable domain DAGVTQSPTHLIKTRGQQVTLRCSPKSGHDTVSWYQQALGQGPQFIFQYYEEEERQRGNFPDRFSGHQFPNYSSELNVNALLLGDSALYLCASSLEWGPVMAEAFFGQGTRLTVV.

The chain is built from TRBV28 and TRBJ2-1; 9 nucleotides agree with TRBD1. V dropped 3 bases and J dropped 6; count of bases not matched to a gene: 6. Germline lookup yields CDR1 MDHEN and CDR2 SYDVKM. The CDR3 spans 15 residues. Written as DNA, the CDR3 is TGTGCCAGCAGTTTTCTGGGACAGGGAGGCAATGAGCAGTTCTTC. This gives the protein CASSFLGQGGNEQFF.

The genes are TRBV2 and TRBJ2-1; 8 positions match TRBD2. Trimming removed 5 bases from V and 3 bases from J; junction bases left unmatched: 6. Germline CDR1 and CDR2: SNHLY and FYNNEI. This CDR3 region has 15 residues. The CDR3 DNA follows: TGTGCCAGCAGTTTTAGCGGGACCTACTACAATGAGCAGTTCTTC. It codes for CASSFSGTYYNEQFF.

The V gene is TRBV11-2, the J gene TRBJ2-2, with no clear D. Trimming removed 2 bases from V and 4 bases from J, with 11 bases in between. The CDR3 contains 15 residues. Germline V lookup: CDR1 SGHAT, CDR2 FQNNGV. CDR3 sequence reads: CASSLSRSSTGELFF. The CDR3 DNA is TGTGCCAGCAGCTTATCTAGGTCGAGCACCGGGGAGCTGTTTTTT.

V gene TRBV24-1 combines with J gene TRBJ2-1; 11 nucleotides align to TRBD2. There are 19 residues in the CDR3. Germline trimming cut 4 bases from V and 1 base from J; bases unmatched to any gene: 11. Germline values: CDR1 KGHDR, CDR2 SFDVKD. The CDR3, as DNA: TGTGCCACCAGTGACGTTGGGGGTAGCGGGAGGGGATCCTACAATGAGCAGTTCTTC. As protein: CATSDVGGSGRGSYNEQFF.

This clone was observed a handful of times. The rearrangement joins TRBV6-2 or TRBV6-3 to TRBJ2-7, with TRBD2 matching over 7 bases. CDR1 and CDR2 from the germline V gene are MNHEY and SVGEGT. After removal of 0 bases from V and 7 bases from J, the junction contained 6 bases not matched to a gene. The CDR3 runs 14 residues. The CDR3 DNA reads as TGTGCCAGCAGTTACTCGGGAAATAGCGGGGAGCAGTACTTC. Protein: CASSYSGNSGEQYF.

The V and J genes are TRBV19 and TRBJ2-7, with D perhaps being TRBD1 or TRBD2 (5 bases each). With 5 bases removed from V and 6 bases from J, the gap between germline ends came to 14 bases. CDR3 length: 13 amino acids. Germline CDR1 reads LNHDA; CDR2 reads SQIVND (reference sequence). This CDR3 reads CASSQGTAREQYF. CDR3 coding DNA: TGTGCCAGTAGTCAAGGGACGGCACGCGAGCAGTACTTC. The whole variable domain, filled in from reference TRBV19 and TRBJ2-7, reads DGGITQSPKYLFRKEGQNVTLSCEQNLNHDAMYWYRQDPGQGLRLIYYSQIVNDFQKGDIAEGYSVSREKKESFPLTVTSAQKNPTAFYLCASSQGTAREQYFGPGTRLTVT.

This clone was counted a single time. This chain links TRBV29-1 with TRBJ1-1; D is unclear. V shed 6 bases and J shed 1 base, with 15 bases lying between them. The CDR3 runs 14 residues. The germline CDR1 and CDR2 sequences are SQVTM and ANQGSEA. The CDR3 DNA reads TGCAGCGTCGCTCGCGGGTCTACGAACACTGAAGCTTTCTTT. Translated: CSVARGSTNTEAFF.